The text below deals with one T cell receptor (beta chain). CDR1 and CDR2 (germline): SNHLY, FYNNEI. Trimming took off 0 bases at V and 3 bases at J, with 2 bases between the two ends. This CDR3 spans 13 amino acids. The PCR made use of 60 Vbeta and 13 Jbeta primers. Here immunoSEQ multiplex PCR was the method, and the copy in TCRdb shows in-frame clones only, minus some. Among some 200,000 clones listed, around three quarters were seen once. The source of the sample is a study of cytomegalovirus exposure and HLA in healthy donors. This receptor was taken from a middle-aged man in good health and CMV-seronegative. Sequencing used PBMCs. The genes are TRBV2 and TRBJ2-2; D is unresolved. The CDR3 is CASSEAYTGELFF. CDR3 bases: TGTGCCAGCAGTGAAGCCTACACCGGGGAGCTGTTTTTT.